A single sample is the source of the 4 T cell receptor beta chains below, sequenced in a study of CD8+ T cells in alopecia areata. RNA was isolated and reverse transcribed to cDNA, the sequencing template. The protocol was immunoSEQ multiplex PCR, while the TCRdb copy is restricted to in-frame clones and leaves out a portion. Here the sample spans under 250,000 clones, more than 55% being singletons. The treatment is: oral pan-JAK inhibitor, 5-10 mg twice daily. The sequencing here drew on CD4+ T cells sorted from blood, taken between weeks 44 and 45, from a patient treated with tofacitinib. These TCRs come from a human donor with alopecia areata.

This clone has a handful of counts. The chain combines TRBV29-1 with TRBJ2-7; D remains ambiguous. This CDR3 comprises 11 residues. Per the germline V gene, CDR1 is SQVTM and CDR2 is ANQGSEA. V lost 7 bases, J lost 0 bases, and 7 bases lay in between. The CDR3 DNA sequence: TGCAGCGCCTATAGCTCCTACGAGCAGTACTTC. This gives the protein CSAYSSYEQYF.

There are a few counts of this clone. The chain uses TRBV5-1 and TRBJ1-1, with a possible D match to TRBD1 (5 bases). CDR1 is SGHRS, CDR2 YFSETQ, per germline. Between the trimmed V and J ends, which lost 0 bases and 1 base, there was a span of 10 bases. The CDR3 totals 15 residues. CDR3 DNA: TGCGCCAGCAGCTTGGGGGGCGCGGAGAACACTGAAGCTTTCTTT. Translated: CASSLGGAENTEAFF.

As DNA, the CDR3 is TGTGCCAGTTCTCCCTCAGGTGGGACCCAGTACTTC. Translated: CASSPSGGTQYF. The chain combines TRBV6-5 with TRBJ2-5; D unresolved. Trimming removed 9 bases from V and 7 bases from J, with 15 bases in between. Germline V lookup: CDR1 MNHEY, CDR2 SVGAGI. The length of the CDR3 is 12 residues.

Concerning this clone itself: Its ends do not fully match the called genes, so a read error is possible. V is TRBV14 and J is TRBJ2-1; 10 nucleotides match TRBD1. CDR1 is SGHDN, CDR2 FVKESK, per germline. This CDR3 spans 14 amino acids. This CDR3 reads CASSQIIPGQGPIF. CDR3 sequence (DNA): TGTGCCAGCAGCCAGATTATACCGGGACAGGGGCCAATCTTC.